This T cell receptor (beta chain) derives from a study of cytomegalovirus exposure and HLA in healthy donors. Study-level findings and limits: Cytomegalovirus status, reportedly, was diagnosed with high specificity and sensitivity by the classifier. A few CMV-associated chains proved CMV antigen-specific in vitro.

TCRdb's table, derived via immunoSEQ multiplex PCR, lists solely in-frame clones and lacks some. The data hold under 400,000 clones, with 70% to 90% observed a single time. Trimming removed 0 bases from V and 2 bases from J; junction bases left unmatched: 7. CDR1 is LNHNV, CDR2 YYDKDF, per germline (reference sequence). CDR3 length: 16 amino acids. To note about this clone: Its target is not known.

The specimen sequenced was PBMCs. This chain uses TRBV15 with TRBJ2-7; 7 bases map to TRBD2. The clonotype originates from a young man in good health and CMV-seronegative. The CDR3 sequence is CATSRDPAGPTYEQYF. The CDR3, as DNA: TGTGCCACCAGCAGAGATCCAGCGGGGCCCACCTACGAGCAGTACTTC. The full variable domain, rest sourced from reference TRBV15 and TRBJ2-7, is DAMVIQNPRYQVTQFGKPVTLSCSQTLNHNVMYWYQQKSSQAPKLLFHYYDKDFNNEADTPDNFQSRRPNTSFCFLDIRSPGLGDTAMYLCATSRDPAGPTYEQYFGPGTRLTVT.